This TCR beta chain was found in a study of T cell repertoires in cytomegalovirus infection. MiXCR, applied by TCRdb to the reads, yields one record per CDR3 protein. This table has about 470,000 distinct CDR3 sequences, about 44% appearing once. V gave up 1 base and J gave up 0 bases, with 6 bases separating them. Germline V gene sequence: CDR1 SGHTA, CDR2 FQGNSA. This CDR3 region has 14 residues. Note on this clonotype: Antigen unknown.

J is TRBJ2-5 and V is TRBV7-2, with no clear D. The clonotype originates from a human donor in good health (CMV status not recorded). Some clones in this sample may be carry-over from other donors' samples. Specimen: cultured PBMCs, collected from culture after CMV antigen stimulation. CDR3 nucleotides: TGTGCCAGCAGCTTAGGTCTAAACCAAGAGACCCAGTACTTC. It encodes CASSLGLNQETQYF. Supplemented by reference TRBV7-2 and TRBJ2-5, the full variable domain reads GAGVSQSPSNKVTEKGKDVELRCDPISGHTALYWYRQSLGQGLEFLIYFQGNSAPDKSGLPSDRFSAERTGGSVSTLTIQRTQQEDSAVYLCASSLGLNQETQYFGPGTRLLVL.